A selection of T cell receptor beta chains follows, all from one sample in a study of cytomegalovirus exposure and HLA in healthy donors. Produced via immunoSEQ multiplex PCR; TCRdb's table is partial and in-frame only. The sample lists hundreds of thousands of clones; around 78% were seen once. The specimen sequenced was PBMCs. Source of these receptors: a woman aged 18-29 years in good health and CMV-seronegative. Each CDR3 is given with its conserved first and last residue. D genes are given only for firm matches. Clone size, where shown, is once, few, many, or a class for clones that have expanded.

clone size,J gene,V gene,D gene,CDR3 protein,CDR3 DNA
.,TRBJ2-7,TRBV13,.,CASSLSSGAHFEQYF,TGTGCCAGCAGCTTATCGAGTGGGGCCCATTTCGAGCAGTACTTC
once,TRBJ2-7,TRBV5-1,.,CASSLWGKYEQYF,TGCGCCAGCAGCCTATGGGGAAAGTACGAGCAGTACTTC
.,TRBJ2-7,TRBV30,.,CARGGGSENEQYF,TGTGCCCGAGGAGGGGGGAGCGAAAACGAGCAGTACTTC
.,TRBJ1-4,TRBV6-5,TRBD1,CASSLLQGRNEKLFF,TGTGCCAGCAGTTTATTACAGGGGAGGAATGAAAAACTGTTTTTT
.,TRBJ1-1,TRBV2,TRBD1,CASSEAGQGLAFF,TGTGCCAGCAGTGAAGCGGGACAGGGATTAGCTTTCTTT
.,TRBJ1-2,TRBV5-1,TRBD1,CASSLVPGTGDGYTF,TGCGCCAGCAGCTTGGTCCCGGGGACAGGCGATGGCTACACCTTC
.,TRBJ2-1,TRBV6-5,TRBD1,CASTKGQGAREQFF,TGTGCCAGCACGAAGGGACAGGGGGCACGGGAGCAGTTCTTC
.,TRBJ2-3,TRBV9,TRBD1,CASSVGLTGGLTDTQYF,TGTGCCAGCAGCGTAGGATTGACAGGGGGCTTGACAGATACGCAGTATTTT
.,TRBJ2-1,TRBV5-1,.,CASITVSQFF,TGCGCCAGCATCACCGTCTCGCAGTTCTTC
.,TRBJ2-7,TRBV27,TRBD2,CASSPRLAGAPGEQYF,TGTGCCAGCAGTCCCAGACTAGCGGGAGCCCCGGGCGAGCAGTACTTC
.,TRBJ2-5,TRBV5-1,.,CASSLAAGAETQYF,TGCGCCAGCAGCTTGGCGGCAGGGGCAGAGACCCAGTACTTC
once,TRBJ2-1,TRBV5-1,TRBD2,CASSALAGGREQFF,TGCGCCAGCAGCGCTCTAGCGGGAGGTAGGGAGCAGTTCTTC
.,TRBJ1-3,TRBV19,.,CATTPRGRGRAAGNTIYF,TGTGCCACAACCCCCCGGGGCCGGGGGCGGGCGGCTGGAAACACCATATATTTT
once,TRBJ1-4,TRBV13,.,CASSLGRATNEKLFF,TGTGCCAGCAGCTTAGGTAGGGCAACTAATGAAAAACTGTTTTTT
.,TRBJ2-1,TRBV19,TRBD2,CASSILAGGHNEQFF,TGTGCCAGTAGTATACTAGCGGGGGGTCACAATGAGCAGTTCTTC